Listed below are T cell receptor beta chains from one sample, sequenced in a study of blood T cell repertoires in COVID-19. Here immunoSEQ multiplex PCR was the method, and the copy in TCRdb shows in-frame clones only, minus some. This table has approximately 300,000 clones, roughly 84% appearing once. Source material: peripheral blood. All receptors derive from a man in his fifties with active or convalescent COVID-19. The CDR3 runs from the conserved cysteine through the conserved F or W. The D gene is left open where the match is weak. Clone size is given for some rows only: seen once, a few or many times, or a class if the clone is expanded.

cdr3_aa	cdr3_nt	clone_size	v_call	j_call	d_call	cdr3_length
CASSLQGNVPEAFF	TGCGCCAGCAGCTTACAGGGAAATGTTCCTGAAGCTTTCTTT	.	TRBV5-1	TRBJ1-1	.	14
CASKGGTANYGYTF	TGTGCCAGCAAAGGCGGGACCGCTAACTATGGCTACACCTTC	.	TRBV27	TRBJ1-2	.	14
CASSSRGQPQHF	TGTGCCAGCAGTTCACGAGGGCAGCCCCAGCATTTT	.	TRBV28	TRBJ1-5	.	12
CSVAPGTGDGTQYF	TGCAGCGTAGCCCCCGGGACAGGGGATGGGACCCAGTACTTC	.	TRBV29-1	TRBJ2-5	TRBD1	14
CASSPPNQRGGAGELFF	TGTGCCAGCTCACCACCGAACCAGCGGGGGGGCGCCGGGGAGCTGTTTTTT	.	TRBV18	TRBJ2-2	TRBD2	17
CASSQNTGELFF	TGTGCCAGCAGCCAAAACACCGGGGAGCTGTTTTTT	.	TRBV11-2	TRBJ2-2	.	12
CASSRQAERQPQHF	TGTGCCAGCAGCCGACAAGCCGAACGTCAGCCCCAGCATTTT	.	TRBV7-9	TRBJ1-5	.	14
CASSSTGALPGGYTF	TGTGCCAGCAGTTCGACAGGAGCCCTACCGGGCGGCTACACCTTC	.	TRBV28	TRBJ1-2	.	15
CASSFSQGAYEQYF	TGTGCCAGCAGCTTTTCTCAGGGGGCCTACGAGCAGTACTTC	once	TRBV7-2	TRBJ2-7	TRBD1	14
CASSLSGLYQETQYF	TGTGCCAGCAGCCTTTCAGGGCTCTACCAAGAGACCCAGTACTTC	.	TRBV9	TRBJ2-5	.	15
CASEGQQLNTEAFF	TGTGCCAGCGAGGGACAGCAATTGAACACTGAAGCTTTCTTT	few	TRBV6-6	TRBJ1-1	TRBD1	14
CASSQAVDRSGGYTF	TGTGCCAGCAGCCAAGCGGTGGACAGATCGGGAGGCTACACCTTC	.	TRBV3-1/TRBV3-2	TRBJ1-2	.	15
CASSLEGGQNSPLHF	TGCGCCAGCAGCTTGGAAGGGGGACAGAATTCACCCCTCCACTTT	few	TRBV5-1	TRBJ1-6	TRBD1	15
CASSKGTGGLSGKFFTDTQYF	TGTGCCAGCAGCAAGGGGACAGGGGGCCTTAGCGGGAAATTTTTCACAGATACGCAGTATTTT	once	TRBV21-1	TRBJ2-3	.	21
CASSRGASYEQYF	TGTGCCAGCAGCCGCGGGGCCTCCTACGAGCAGTACTTC	few	TRBV6-2/TRBV6-3	TRBJ2-7	.	13
CAWSVSGRGPWDEQFF	TGTGCCTGGAGTGTCAGCGGGAGGGGGCCCTGGGATGAGCAGTTCTTC	.	TRBV30	TRBJ2-1	TRBD2	16
CASSVIGGNTEAFF	TGTGCCAGCAGCGTAATAGGCGGAAACACTGAAGCTTTCTTT	.	TRBV9	TRBJ1-1	.	14
CASSQDTSSGNTIYF	TGCGCCAGCAGCCAAGACACGAGCTCTGGAAACACCATATATTTT	.	TRBV4-3	TRBJ1-3	.	15
CASSPRQGNNQPQHF	TGTGCCAGCAGTCCCCGACAGGGAAACAATCAGCCCCAGCATTTT	.	TRBV6-2/TRBV6-3	TRBJ1-5	TRBD1	15
CASSESVLHEQYF	TGCGCCAGCAGTGAGAGCGTACTTCACGAGCAGTACTTC	.	TRBV10-1	TRBJ2-7	.	13